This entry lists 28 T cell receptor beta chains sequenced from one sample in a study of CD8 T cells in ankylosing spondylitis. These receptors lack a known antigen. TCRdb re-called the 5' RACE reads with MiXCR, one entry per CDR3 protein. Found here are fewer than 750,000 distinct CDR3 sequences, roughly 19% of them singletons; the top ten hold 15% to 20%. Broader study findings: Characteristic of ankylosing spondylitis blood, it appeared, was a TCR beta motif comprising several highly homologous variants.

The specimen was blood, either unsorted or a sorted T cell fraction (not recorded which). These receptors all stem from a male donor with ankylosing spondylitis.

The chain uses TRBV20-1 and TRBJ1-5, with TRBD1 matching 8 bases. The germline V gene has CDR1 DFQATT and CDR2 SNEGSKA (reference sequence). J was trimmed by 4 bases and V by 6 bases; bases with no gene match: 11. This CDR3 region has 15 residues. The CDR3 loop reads CSARVLGQENQPQHF. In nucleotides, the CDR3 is TGCAGTGCCAGGGTCCTGGGACAGGAAAATCAGCCCCAGCATTTT.

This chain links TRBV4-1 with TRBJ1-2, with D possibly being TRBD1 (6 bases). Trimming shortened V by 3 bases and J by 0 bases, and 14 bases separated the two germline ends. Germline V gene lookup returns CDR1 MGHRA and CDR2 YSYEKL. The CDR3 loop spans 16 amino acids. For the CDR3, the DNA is TGCGCCAGCAGCCATCCCCACGACAGGCCTAACTATGGCTACACCTTC. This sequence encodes CASSHPHDRPNYGYTF.

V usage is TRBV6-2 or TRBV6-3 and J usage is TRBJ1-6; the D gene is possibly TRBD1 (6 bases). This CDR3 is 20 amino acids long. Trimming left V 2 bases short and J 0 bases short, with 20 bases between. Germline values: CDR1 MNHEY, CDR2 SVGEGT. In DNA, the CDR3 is TGTGCCAGCAGTTACACCCCACCCGGGGGCGGCTACTCCTATAATTCACCCCTCCACTTT. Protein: CASSYTPPGGGYSYNSPLHF.

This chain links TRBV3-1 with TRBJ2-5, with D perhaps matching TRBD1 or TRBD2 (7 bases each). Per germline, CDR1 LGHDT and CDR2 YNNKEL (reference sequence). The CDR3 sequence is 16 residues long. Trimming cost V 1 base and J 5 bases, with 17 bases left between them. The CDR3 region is CASSQGGRGRSETQYF. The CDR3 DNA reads TGTGCCAGCAGCCAAGGAGGGAGGGGGCGATCGGAGACCCAGTACTTC.

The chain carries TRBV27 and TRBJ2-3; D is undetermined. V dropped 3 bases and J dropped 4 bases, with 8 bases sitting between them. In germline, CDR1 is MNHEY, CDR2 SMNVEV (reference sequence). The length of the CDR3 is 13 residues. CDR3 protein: CASSFRSADTQYF. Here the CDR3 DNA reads TGTGCCAGCAGTTTTAGGTCGGCAGATACGCAGTATTTT.

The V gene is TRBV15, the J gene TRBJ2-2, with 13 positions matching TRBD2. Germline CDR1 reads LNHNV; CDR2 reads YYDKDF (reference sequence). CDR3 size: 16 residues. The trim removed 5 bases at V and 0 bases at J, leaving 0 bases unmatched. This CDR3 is CATSGLAGANTGELFF. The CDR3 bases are TGTGCCACCAGCGGACTAGCGGGAGCGAACACCGGGGAGCTGTTTTTT.

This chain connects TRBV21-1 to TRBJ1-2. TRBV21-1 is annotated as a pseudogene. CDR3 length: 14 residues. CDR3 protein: CASTTNLGNYGYTF. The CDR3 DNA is TGTGCCAGCACGACAAATCTTGGGAACTATGGCTACACCTTC.

CDR3 nucleotides: TGTGCCAGCAGTTATGGCAGGCCTCCCTATGGCTACACCTTC. Amino acid sequence: CASSYGRPPYGYTF. The chain combines TRBV6-5 with TRBJ1-2; unclear D gene. Per the germline V gene, CDR1 is MNHEY and CDR2 is SVGAGI. The V and J ends lost 3 bases and 4 bases respectively, with 12 bases between them. The CDR3 covers 14 residues.

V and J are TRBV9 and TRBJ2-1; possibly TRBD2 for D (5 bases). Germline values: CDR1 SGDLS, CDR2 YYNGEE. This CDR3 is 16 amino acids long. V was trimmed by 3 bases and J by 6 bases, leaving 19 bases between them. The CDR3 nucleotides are TGTGCCAGCAGCGCCAGTAGCGTAGAATGGGTCAATGAGCAGTTCTTC. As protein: CASSASSVEWVNEQFF.

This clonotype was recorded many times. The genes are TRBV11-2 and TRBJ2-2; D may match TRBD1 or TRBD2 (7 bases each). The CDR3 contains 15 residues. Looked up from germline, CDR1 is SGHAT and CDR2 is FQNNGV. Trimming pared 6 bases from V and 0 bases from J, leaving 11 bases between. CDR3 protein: CASRGGTANTGELFF. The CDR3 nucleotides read TGTGCCAGCAGGGGGGGGACAGCGAACACCGGGGAGCTGTTTTTT.

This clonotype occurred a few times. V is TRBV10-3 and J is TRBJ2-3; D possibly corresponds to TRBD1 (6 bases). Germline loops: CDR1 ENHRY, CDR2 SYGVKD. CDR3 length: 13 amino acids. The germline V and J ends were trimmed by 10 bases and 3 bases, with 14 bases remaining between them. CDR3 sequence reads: CATGFTGTDTQYF. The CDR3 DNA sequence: TGTGCCACCGGTTTCACAGGGACAGATACGCAGTATTTT.

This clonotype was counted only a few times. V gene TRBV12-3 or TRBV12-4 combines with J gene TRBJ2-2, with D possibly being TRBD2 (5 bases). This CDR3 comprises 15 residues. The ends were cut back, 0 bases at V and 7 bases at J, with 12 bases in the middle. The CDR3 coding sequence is TGTGCCAGCAGTTTAGCGCGGGTAGACGTCGGGGAGCTGTTTTTT. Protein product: CASSLARVDVGELFF.

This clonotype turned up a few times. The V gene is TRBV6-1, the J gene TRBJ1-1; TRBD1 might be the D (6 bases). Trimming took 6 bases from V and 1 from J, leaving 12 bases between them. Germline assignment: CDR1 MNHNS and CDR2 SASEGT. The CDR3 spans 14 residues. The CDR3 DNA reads TGTGCCAGCAGAAGGGGACATACGAACACTGAAGCTTTCTTT. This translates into CASRRGHTNTEAFF.

The CDR3 sequence: CASTGSMNTEAFF. The CDR3 nucleotides read TGTGCCAGCACTGGCAGCATGAACACTGAAGCTTTCTTT. The rearrangement joins TRBV2 to TRBJ1-1; D gene ambiguous. The CDR3 runs 13 residues. Deletions cut 7 bases from V and 0 bases from J, with 9 bases between. From germline, CDR1 is SNHLY and CDR2 FYNNEI. Together with reference TRBV2 and TRBJ1-1, the CDR3 gives the full variable domain: EPEVTQTPSHQVTQMGQEVILRCVPISNHLYFYWYRQILGQKVEFLVSFYNNEISEKSEIFDDQFSVERPDGSNFTLKIRSTKLEDSAMYFCASTGSMNTEAFFGQGTRLTVV.

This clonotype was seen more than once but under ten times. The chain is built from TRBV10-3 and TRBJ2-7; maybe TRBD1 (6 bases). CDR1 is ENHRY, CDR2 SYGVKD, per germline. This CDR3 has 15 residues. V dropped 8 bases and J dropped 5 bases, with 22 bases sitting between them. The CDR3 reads CAIGNPGQGKNEQYF. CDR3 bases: TGTGCCATCGGAAATCCGGGACAAGGAAAAAACGAGCAGTACTTC.

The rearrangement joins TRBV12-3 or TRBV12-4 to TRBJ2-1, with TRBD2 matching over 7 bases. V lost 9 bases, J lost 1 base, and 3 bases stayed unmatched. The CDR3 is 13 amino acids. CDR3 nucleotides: TGTGCCAGGCTAGCGGCTTCCTACAATGAGCAGTTCTTC. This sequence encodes CARLAASYNEQFF.

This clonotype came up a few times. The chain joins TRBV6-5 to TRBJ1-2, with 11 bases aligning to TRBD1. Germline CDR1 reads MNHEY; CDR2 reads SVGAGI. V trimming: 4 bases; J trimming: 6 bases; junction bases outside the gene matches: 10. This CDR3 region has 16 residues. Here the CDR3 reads CASSFLGTGGFHGYTF. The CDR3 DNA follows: TGTGCCAGCAGTTTTCTCGGGACAGGGGGATTTCATGGCTACACCTTC.

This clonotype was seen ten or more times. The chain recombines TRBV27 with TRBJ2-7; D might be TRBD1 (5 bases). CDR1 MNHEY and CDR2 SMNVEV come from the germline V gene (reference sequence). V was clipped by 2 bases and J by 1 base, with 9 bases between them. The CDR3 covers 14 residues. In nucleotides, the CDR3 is TGTGCCAGCAGTTTAGGCAGGGCGTCCTACGAGCAGTACTTC. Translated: CASSLGRASYEQYF.

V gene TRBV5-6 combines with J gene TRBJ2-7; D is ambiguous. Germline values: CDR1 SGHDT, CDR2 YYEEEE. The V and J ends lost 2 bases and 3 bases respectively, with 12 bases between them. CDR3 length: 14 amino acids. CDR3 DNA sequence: TGTGCCAGCAGCTTCTCGTTAATCGGCTACGAGCAGTACTTC. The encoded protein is CASSFSLIGYEQYF.

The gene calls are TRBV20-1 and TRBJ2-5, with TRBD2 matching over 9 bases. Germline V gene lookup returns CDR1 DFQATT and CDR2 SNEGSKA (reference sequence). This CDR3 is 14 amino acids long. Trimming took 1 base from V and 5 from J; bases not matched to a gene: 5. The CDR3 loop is CSARGLAGMETQYF. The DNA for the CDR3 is TGCAGTGCTAGAGGGCTAGCGGGGATGGAGACCCAGTACTTC.

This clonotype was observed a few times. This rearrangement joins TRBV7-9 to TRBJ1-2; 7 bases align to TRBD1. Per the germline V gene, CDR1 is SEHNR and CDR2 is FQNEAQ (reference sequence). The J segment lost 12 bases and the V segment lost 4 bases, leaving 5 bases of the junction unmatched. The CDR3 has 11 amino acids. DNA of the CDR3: TGTGCCAGCAGCTACAGGGGCCTCGACACCTTC. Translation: CASSYRGLDTF.

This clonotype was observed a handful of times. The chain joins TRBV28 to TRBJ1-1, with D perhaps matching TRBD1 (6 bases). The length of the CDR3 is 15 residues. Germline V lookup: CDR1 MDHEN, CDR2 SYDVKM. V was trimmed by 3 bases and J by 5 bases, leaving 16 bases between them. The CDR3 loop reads CASSFQTGGGTEAFF. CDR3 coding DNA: TGTGCCAGCAGTTTCCAGACAGGAGGAGGAACTGAAGCTTTCTTT. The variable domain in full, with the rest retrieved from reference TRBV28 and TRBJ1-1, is DVKVTQSSRYLVKRTGEKVFLECVQDMDHENMFWYRQDPGLGLRLIYFSYDVKMKEKGDIPEGYSVSREKKERFSLILESASTNQTSMYLCASSFQTGGGTEAFFGQGTRLTVV.

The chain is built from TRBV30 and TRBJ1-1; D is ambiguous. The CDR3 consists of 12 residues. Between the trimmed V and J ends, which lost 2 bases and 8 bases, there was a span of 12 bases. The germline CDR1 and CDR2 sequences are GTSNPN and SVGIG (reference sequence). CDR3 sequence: CAWSWREDEAFF. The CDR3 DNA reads TGTGCCTGGAGTTGGAGAGAAGACGAAGCTTTCTTT.

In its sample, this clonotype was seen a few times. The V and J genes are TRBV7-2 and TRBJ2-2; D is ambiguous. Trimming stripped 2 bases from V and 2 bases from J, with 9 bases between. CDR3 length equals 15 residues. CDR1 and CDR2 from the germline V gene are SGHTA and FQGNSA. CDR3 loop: CASSLLFSNTGELFF. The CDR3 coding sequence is TGTGCCAGCAGCTTATTATTCAGTAACACCGGGGAGCTGTTTTTT.

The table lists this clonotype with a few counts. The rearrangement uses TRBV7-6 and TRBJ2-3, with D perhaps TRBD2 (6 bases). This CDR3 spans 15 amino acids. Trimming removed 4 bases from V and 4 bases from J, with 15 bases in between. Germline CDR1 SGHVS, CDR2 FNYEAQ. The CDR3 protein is CASSYGGDSSDTQYF. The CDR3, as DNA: TGTGCCAGCAGCTACGGAGGGGATTCGTCAGATACGCAGTATTTT.

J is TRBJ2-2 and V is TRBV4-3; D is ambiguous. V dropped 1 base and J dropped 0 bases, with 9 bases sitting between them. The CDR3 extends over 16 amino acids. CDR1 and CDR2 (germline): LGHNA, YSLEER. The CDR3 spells CASSQGLNANTGELFF. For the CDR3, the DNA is TGCGCCAGCAGCCAAGGATTGAACGCGAACACCGGGGAGCTGTTTTTT.

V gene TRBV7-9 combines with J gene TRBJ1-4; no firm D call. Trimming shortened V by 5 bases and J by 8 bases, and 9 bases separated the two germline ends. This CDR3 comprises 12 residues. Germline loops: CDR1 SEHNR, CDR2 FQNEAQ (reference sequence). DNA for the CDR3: TGTGCCAGCAGCCGCTACCTAGAAAAACTGTTTTTT. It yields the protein CASSRYLEKLFF.

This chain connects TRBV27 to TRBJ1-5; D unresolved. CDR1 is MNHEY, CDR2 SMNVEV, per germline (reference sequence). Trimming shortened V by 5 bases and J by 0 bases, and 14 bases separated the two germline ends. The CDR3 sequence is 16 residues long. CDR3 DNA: TGTGCCAGCAGTGGCTATCCCGGAGGTAGCAATCAGCCCCAGCATTTT. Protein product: CASSGYPGGSNQPQHF.